These 24 T cell receptor beta chains were all obtained from the same sample, sequenced in a study of T cells after yellow fever vaccination. TCRdb recomputed calls from the 5' RACE reads with MiXCR, one row per CDR3 protein. The sample shows roughly 320,000 distinct CDR3 sequences, roughly a tenth of them seen only once. Sequencing used CD4+ T cells sorted from PBMCs, obtained 45 days after the yellow fever booster vaccination. The receptor source for this set is a man aged 18 to 35 who received the YFV17D yellow fever vaccine.

This clonotype was observed a handful of times. The J gene is TRBJ2-3, the V gene TRBV9, with 8 bases lining up with TRBD2. V shed 2 bases, J shed 4 bases, and the junction held 6 bases outside the gene matches. In germline, CDR1 is SGDLS, CDR2 YYNGEE. This CDR3 spans 15 amino acids. CDR3 in DNA: TGTGCCAGCAGCGTCTTAGCGGGGTCATCAGATACGCAGTATTTT. It encodes CASSVLAGSSDTQYF. Variable domain in full (rest from reference TRBV9 and TRBJ2-3): DSGVTQTPKHLITATGQRVTLRCSPRSGDLSVYWYQQSLDQGLQFLIQYYNGEERAKGNILERFSAQQFPDLHSELNLSSLELGDSALYFCASSVLAGSSDTQYFGPGTRLTVL.

Only a few counts were recorded for this clonotype. The chain employs TRBV4-3 and TRBJ2-7; D possibly corresponds to TRBD2 (6 bases). Trimming pared 1 base from V and 4 bases from J, leaving 17 bases between. There are 16 residues in the CDR3. Per the germline V gene, CDR1 is LGHNA and CDR2 is YSLEER. Here the CDR3 reads CASSQVAMGEAYEQYF. CDR3 in DNA: TGCGCCAGCAGCCAAGTTGCAATGGGGGAGGCGTACGAGCAGTACTTC.

V is TRBV6-5 and J is TRBJ2-2; 9 nucleotides align to TRBD1. The CDR3 runs to 15 residues. Germline CDR1 reads MNHEY; CDR2 reads SVGAGI. Germline trimming cut 5 bases from V and 6 bases from J; bases unmatched to any gene: 7. The chain's CDR3 is CASSRTGALAGELFF. The CDR3 region has the DNA TGTGCCAGCAGTAGGACAGGGGCTCTCGCCGGGGAGCTGTTTTTT.

The chain carries TRBV4-2 and TRBJ2-3; the match to TRBD2 covers 11 bases. Germline lookup yields CDR1 LGHNA and CDR2 YNFKEQ. The CDR3 totals 16 residues. Trimming removed 5 bases from V and 4 bases from J; junction bases left unmatched: 8. The CDR3 DNA sequence: TGTGCCAGCAGCGATCATAGCGGGGGGGCTTCAGATACGCAGTATTTT. Its translation is CASSDHSGGASDTQYF.

This clonotype has only a few counts. At one boundary the junction diverges from the germline segment, which might be a read error. The DNA for the CDR3 is TGTGCCAGCAGACAGAAAACAGGGAGATTT. This codes for CASRQKTGRF. The rearrangement links TRBV6-4 to TRBJ1-1; TRBD1 might be the D (6 bases). The CDR3 loop spans 10 amino acids. CDR1 MRHNA and CDR2 SNTAGT come from the germline V gene.

This rearrangement joins TRBV5-1 to TRBJ1-2; 8 bases line up with TRBD1. V lost 4 bases to trimming and J lost 5 bases; unmatched junction nucleotides: 10. The CDR3 extends over 15 amino acids. Germline V gene data show CDR1 as SGHRS and CDR2 as YFSETQ. The CDR3 loop is CASSPDRASLYGYTF. For the CDR3, the DNA is TGCGCCAGCAGCCCGGACAGGGCAAGCCTATATGGCTACACCTTC.

This clonotype was seen ten or more times. The V gene is TRBV6-5, the J gene TRBJ2-4, with 9 positions matching TRBD2. Germline assignment: CDR1 MNHEY and CDR2 SVGAGI. Trimming cost V 4 bases and J 6 bases; bases outside gene matches: 1. CDR3 size: 13 residues. CDR3 amino acids: CASSLAGVNIQYF. CDR3 coding DNA: TGTGCCAGCAGTTTAGCGGGAGTAAACATTCAGTACTTC.

This clonotype was seen only a few times. This CDR3 reads CSARQGASEAFF. Here the CDR3 DNA reads TGCAGTGCTAGACAGGGGGCTTCTGAAGCTTTCTTT. The chain recombines TRBV20-1 with TRBJ1-1; the match to TRBD1 covers 8 bases. V trimming: 2 bases; J trimming: 6 bases; junction bases outside the gene matches: 2. The CDR3 extends over 12 amino acids. The germline gives CDR1 DFQATT, CDR2 SNEGSKA (reference sequence).

The gene calls are TRBV6-5 and TRBJ2-3, with TRBD2 identical over 12 bases. The CDR3 has 16 amino acids. J gave up 7 bases and V 3 bases, and 8 bases lay outside the gene matches. Germline V lookup: CDR1 MNHEY, CDR2 SVGAGI. For the CDR3, the DNA is TGTGCCAGCAGTTATTCTTCTAGCGGGGGGGCGAATACGCAGTATTTT. This translates into CASSYSSSGGANTQYF.

This clonotype was seen ten or more times. The rearrangement links TRBV5-6 to TRBJ2-1; 10 bases are a match to TRBD2. Germline CDR1 is SGHDT and CDR2 is YYEEEE. The CDR3 covers 15 residues. The junction had 3 bases not matched to a gene; V was cut back by 4 bases and J by 2 bases. In DNA form, the CDR3 reads TGTGCCAGCAGCGGCGGGACTAGCGCCTACAATGAGCAGTTCTTC. Translated, it gives CASSGGTSAYNEQFF.

The sample holds a few counts of this clonotype. The V gene is TRBV28, the J gene TRBJ2-5, with D unclear. The germline gives CDR1 MDHEN, CDR2 SYDVKM. The CDR3 covers 12 residues. Trimming took off 1 base at V and 5 bases at J, with 5 bases between the two ends. CDR3 region: CASSLLKETQYF. The CDR3 DNA follows: TGTGCCAGCAGTTTATTGAAGGAGACCCAGTACTTC. Variable domain in full (rest from reference TRBV28 and TRBJ2-5): DVKVTQSSRYLVKRTGEKVFLECVQDMDHENMFWYRQDPGLGLRLIYFSYDVKMKEKGDIPEGYSVSREKKERFSLILESASTNQTSMYLCASSLLKETQYFGPGTRLLVL.

This clonotype was seen only a few times. This chain uses TRBV20-1 with TRBJ1-5; TRBD1 matches at 9 bases. The germline V gene has CDR1 DFQATT and CDR2 SNEGSKA (reference sequence). This CDR3 has 13 residues. V shed 3 bases, J shed 7 bases, and the junction held 4 bases outside the gene matches. This chain's CDR3 is CSARGQGIQPQHF. CDR3 nucleotide sequence: TGCAGTGCTAGGGGACAGGGCATACAGCCCCAGCATTTT.

The rearrangement links TRBV5-1 to TRBJ2-5, with D possibly called TRBD1 or TRBD2 (5 bases each). This CDR3 contains 15 residues. V lost 7 bases and J 4 bases, leaving 20 bases between the germline ends. Germline V CDR1 and CDR2: SGHRS, YFSETQ. The DNA of the CDR3 is TGCGCCAGCGGTTCCTCGGGGACCCTAGGAGAGACCCAGTACTTC. Translated, it gives CASGSSGTLGETQYF.

This clonotype has a handful of counts. The gene calls are TRBV5-1 and TRBJ1-1, with D perhaps matching TRBD1 (6 bases). The length of the CDR3 is 14 residues. Trimming cost V 7 bases and J 0 bases, with 13 bases left between them. Germline CDR1 is SGHRS and CDR2 is YFSETQ. CDR3 in amino acids: CASAGGAMNTEAFF. The CDR3 DNA reads as TGCGCCAGCGCGGGGGGGGCGATGAACACTGAAGCTTTCTTT.

This clonotype was observed a few times. The J gene is TRBJ2-3, the V gene TRBV9, with D perhaps given as TRBD1 or TRBD2 (5 bases each). The CDR3 has 15 residues. Trimming cost V 0 bases and J 5 bases, with 13 bases left between them. Looked up from germline, CDR1 is SGDLS and CDR2 is YYNGEE. CDR3: CASSVEDLRGDTQYF. The CDR3, as DNA: TGTGCCAGCAGCGTAGAGGACCTGAGGGGAGATACGCAGTATTTT.

Only a few counts were recorded for this clonotype. The chain employs TRBV4-3 and TRBJ2-7; the D gene is possibly TRBD2 (6 bases). The CDR3 spans 15 residues. The ends were cut back, 0 bases at V and 2 bases at J, with 11 bases in the middle. CDR1 and CDR2 from the germline V gene are LGHNA and YSLEER. In DNA form, the CDR3 reads TGCGCCAGCAGCCAAGAAGGCGGGGTGACCTACGAGCAGTACTTC. Protein product: CASSQEGGVTYEQYF.

This clonotype has more than one count but fewer than ten. The rearrangement uses TRBV27 and TRBJ1-2; D is unresolved. Trimming stripped 6 bases from V and 4 bases from J, with 12 bases between. CDR1 and CDR2 from the germline V gene are MNHEY and SMNVEV (reference sequence). This CDR3 has 13 amino acids. This CDR3 is CASSSLPSYGYTF. Here the CDR3 DNA reads TGTGCCAGCAGCTCCCTGCCCAGCTATGGCTACACCTTC.

The V call is TRBV12-3 or TRBV12-4, the J call TRBJ1-4; no clear D gene. V was trimmed by 3 bases and J by 8 bases, leaving 13 bases between them. The CDR3 is 14 residues long. DNA of the CDR3: TGTGCCAGCAGTTTTGGCCCCGGCCAAGAAAAACTGTTTTTT. This translates into CASSFGPGQEKLFF.

The chain recombines TRBV7-9 with TRBJ1-6; 9 bases fit TRBD1. The CDR3 sequence is 15 residues long. In germline, CDR1 is SEHNR, CDR2 FQNEAQ (reference sequence). V dropped 1 base and J dropped 7; count of bases not matched to a gene: 2. Here the CDR3 reads CASSLGDRDNSPLHF. DNA for the CDR3: TGTGCCAGCAGCTTAGGGGACAGGGACAATTCACCCCTCCACTTT.

This clonotype was picked up a small number of times. The CDR3 DNA is TGTGCCAGCATTTATGACAGGGTTGGGCCTGAAGCTTTCTTT. This sequence encodes CASIYDRVGPEAFF. This sequence joins TRBV6-1 and TRBJ1-1; TRBD1 aligns across 7 bases. The CDR3 is 14 amino acids. The ends lost 7 bases at V and 6 bases at J; junction bases unmatched: 11. CDR1 and CDR2 (germline): MNHNS, SASEGT.

V is TRBV2 and J is TRBJ1-5; D might be TRBD1 (6 bases). V was trimmed by 1 base and J by 7 bases, leaving 14 bases between them. CDR1 is SNHLY and CDR2 is FYNNEI in the germline V gene. This CDR3 is 15 amino acids long. Here the CDR3 reads CASSEGGRDLQPQHF. The CDR3 DNA reads as TGTGCCAGCAGTGAAGGGGGGCGGGATCTCCAGCCCCAGCATTTT. Filled out from reference TRBV2 and TRBJ1-5, the complete variable domain reads EPEVTQTPSHQVTQMGQEVILRCVPISNHLYFYWYRQILGQKVEFLVSFYNNEISEKSEIFDDQFSVERPDGSNFTLKIRSTKLEDSAMYFCASSEGGRDLQPQHFGDGTRLSIL.

This clonotype was found a few times. The gene calls are TRBV5-1 and TRBJ2-2, with a possible D match to TRBD2 (6 bases). This CDR3 comprises 15 residues. Per the germline V gene, CDR1 is SGHRS and CDR2 is YFSETQ. V was trimmed by 5 bases and J by 0 bases, leaving 11 bases between them. The CDR3 reads CASRLSGSNTGELFF. The CDR3 DNA sequence: TGCGCCAGCAGGCTTAGCGGTTCGAACACCGGGGAGCTGTTTTTT.

This clonotype has a handful of counts. The chain couples TRBV20-1 to TRBJ2-5; D not resolved. CDR1 is DFQATT and CDR2 is SNEGSKA in the germline V gene (reference sequence). Trimming removed 2 bases from V and 5 bases from J, with 9 bases in between. The CDR3 is 12 amino acids. CDR3 nucleotides: TGCAGTGCTAGATCATTCGAGGAGACCCAGTACTTC. This sequence encodes CSARSFEETQYF.

The table lists this clonotype with a few counts. The chain uses TRBV28 and TRBJ1-1; 9 bases fit TRBD1. The CDR3 length is 14 residues. V shed 4 bases and J 5 bases; nucleotides not matched to a gene: 5. The germline V gene encodes CDR1 MDHEN and CDR2 SYDVKM. The CDR3 DNA follows: TGTGCCAGCAGTTCACCCGGGACAGGGACTGAAGCTTTCTTT. Translation: CASSSPGTGTEAFF.